The 32 T cell receptor beta chains given below trace back to one sample, sequenced in a study of T cells in Graves' hyperthyroidism and ophthalmopathy. RNA transcripts provided the source from which TCR beta CDR3 regions were amplified. HTBI primers were the set used in a first-round RT-PCR of the TCR CDR3. TCRdb used MiXCR to reprocess the multiplex PCR reads, holding one entry per CDR3 protein. The table has some 340,000 distinct CDR3 sequences, approximately 15% seen once; the top ten hold 30% to 40%. Material: blood. The receptors originated from a woman aged 35 to 49 with Graves' ophthalmopathy.

Ten or more counts support this clonotype. The chain combines TRBV6-1 with TRBJ2-1, with D unclear. From germline, CDR1 is MNHNS and CDR2 SASEGT. Trimming cost V 6 bases and J 3 bases, with 6 bases left between them. CDR3 length: 12 residues. The CDR3, as DNA: TGTGCCAGCAGAGATTACTACAATGAGCAGTTCTTC. It codes for CASRDYYNEQFF.

This clonotype has at least ten counts. The chain has TRBV5-1 and TRBJ2-1; 7 bases agree with TRBD2. The germline CDR1 and CDR2 sequences are SGHRS and YFSETQ. The CDR3 is made up of 15 amino acids. V gave up 1 base and J gave up 9 bases; unmatched junction bases: 10. The CDR3 DNA is TGCGCCAGCAGCTTGTCGTCTAGCGGAGGAGGTGAGCAGTTCTTC. Amino acids: CASSLSSSGGGEQFF. Full variable domain (outside the CDR3, taken from reference TRBV5-1 and TRBJ2-1): KAGVTQTPRYLIKTRGQQVTLSCSPISGHRSVSWYQQTPGQGLQFLFEYFSETQRNKGNFPGRFSGRQFSNSRSEMNVSTLELGDSALYLCASSLSSSGGGEQFFGPGTRLTVL.

There are a few counts of this clonotype. The chain employs TRBV7-6 and TRBJ1-1; weak D call: TRBD1 (5 bases). In germline, CDR1 is SGHVS, CDR2 FNYEAQ. V lost 5 bases to trimming and J lost 2 bases, with 12 bases between them. This CDR3 spans 14 amino acids. CDR3 sequence (DNA): TGTGCCAGCAGCGGGGGGGGGATAAACACTGAAGCTTTCTTT. This sequence encodes CASSGGGINTEAFF.

The table lists this clonotype with many counts. The chain couples TRBV27 to TRBJ2-7; 13 bases are shared with TRBD2. Trimming removed 6 bases from V and 0 bases from J; junction bases left unmatched: 2. This CDR3 is 15 amino acids long. Germline assignment: CDR1 MNHEY and CDR2 SMNVEV (reference sequence). The CDR3: CASSGTSGISYEQYF. Written as DNA, the CDR3 is TGTGCCAGCAGCGGGACTAGCGGGATCTCCTACGAGCAGTACTTC.

This rearrangement joins TRBV29-1 to TRBJ2-3, with unresolved D. Germline lookup yields CDR1 SQVTM and CDR2 ANQGSEA. Trimming removed 4 bases from V and 0 bases from J, with 11 bases in between. The CDR3 spans 14 residues. CDR3 loop: CSVVPTTSTDTQYF. CDR3 nucleotide sequence: TGCAGCGTTGTTCCCACCACTAGCACAGATACGCAGTATTTT.

This clonotype was detected ten times or more. The chain links TRBV6-1 to TRBJ2-1; tentative D call: TRBD2 (6 bases). The CDR3 runs 13 residues. Germline CDR1 reads MNHNS; CDR2 reads SASEGT. Trimming removed 8 bases from V and 6 bases from J, with 14 bases in between. CDR3 sequence (DNA): TGTGCCAGCTCGCGGGGAGCTGGCAATGAGCAGTTCTTC. It encodes CASSRGAGNEQFF.

This clonotype was picked up many times. This chain uses TRBV27 with TRBJ1-1; tentative D call: TRBD1 (6 bases). The CDR3 runs to 16 residues. CDR1 MNHEY and CDR2 SMNVEV come from the germline V gene (reference sequence). V was shortened by 0 bases and J by 4 bases, with 15 bases between the two germline ends. CDR3 nucleotides: TGTGCCAGCAGTTTATCGTGGACAGACTCCAGCACTGAAGCTTTCTTT. It yields the protein CASSLSWTDSSTEAFF.

In this sample, this clonotype turned up many times. The chain has TRBV6-1 and TRBJ1-4; 7 nucleotides line up with TRBD1. The junction had 10 bases not matched to a gene; V was cut back by 6 bases and J by 3 bases. The CDR3 length is 16 residues. CDR1 MNHNS and CDR2 SASEGT come from the germline V gene. CDR3 coding DNA: TGTGCCAGCAGGGGGACAGATACCGCGGCTAATGAAAAACTGTTTTTT. Translation gives CASRGTDTAANEKLFF.

This clonotype was seen a few times. The chain combines TRBV19 with TRBJ2-7; 12 bases map to TRBD1. V lost 7 bases, J lost 5 bases, and 6 bases stayed unmatched. This CDR3 is 14 amino acids long. CDR1 is LNHDA and CDR2 is SQIVND in the germline V gene (reference sequence). The CDR3 loop is CASTLGTGGHEQYF. For the CDR3, the DNA is TGTGCCAGTACTTTGGGGACAGGGGGCCACGAGCAGTACTTC.

Only a few counts were recorded for this clonotype. The rearrangement joins TRBV9 to TRBJ2-1; 8 bases align to TRBD2. The junction had 7 bases not matched to a gene; V was cut back by 0 bases and J by 5 bases. The CDR3 length is 16 residues. CDR1 SGDLS and CDR2 YYNGEE come from the germline V gene. In DNA, the CDR3 is TGTGCCAGCAGCGTAGAAGTACTAGCGGTTCACAATGAGCAGTTCTTC. Its translation: CASSVEVLAVHNEQFF.

Details on this clonotype: This may come from a read error, since a much larger clone is one base off. The chain uses TRBV24-1 and TRBJ1-2; 9 bases match TRBD1. Germline assignment: CDR1 KGHDR and CDR2 SFDVKD. The CDR3 loop spans 19 amino acids. The CDR3 nucleotides are TGTGCCACCAGTGATCAAACCGGGACAGGGACCTTGGCGGGCTATGTCTACACCTTC. Its translation: CATSDQTGTGTLAGYVYTF.

The sample holds a few counts of this clonotype. A much larger clone differs from this one at a single base, so this may be a read error. In DNA, the CDR3 is TGCGCCAGCAGAAGTGCGGGGGCCGTATACAGTGAGCAGTTCTTC. Amino acids: CASRSAGAVYSEQFF. The V gene is TRBV10-2, the J gene TRBJ2-1; D possibly corresponds to TRBD2 (7 bases). The germline gives CDR1 WSHSY, CDR2 SAAADI. CDR3 length equals 15 residues.

V usage is TRBV2 and J usage is TRBJ2-1; 10 bases match TRBD2. CDR1 and CDR2 (germline): SNHLY, FYNNEI. Trimming at V came to 9 bases and at J to 8 bases, leaving 10 bases not matched to a gene. This CDR3 is built from 14 residues. DNA for the CDR3: TGTGCCAGTCTTCGACTAGCGGGTCCCCATGAGCAGTTCTTC. Translated: CASLRLAGPHEQFF.

This clonotype came up many times. This rearrangement joins TRBV24-1 to TRBJ2-1; 9 nucleotides match TRBD1. The CDR3 has 18 amino acids. The germline V gene has CDR1 KGHDR and CDR2 SFDVKD. V was clipped by 0 bases and J by 9 bases; unmatched bases: 14. In nucleotides, the CDR3 is TGTGCCACCAGTGATTTGCAAGTGAGACAGGGGGAAGTGGGTGAGCAGTTCTTC. Its protein product is CATSDLQVRQGEVGEQFF.

The sample holds a few counts of this clonotype. The V call is TRBV7-9, the J call TRBJ2-1; TRBD2 agrees at 14 bases. CDR1 is SEHNR, CDR2 FQNEAQ, per germline (reference sequence). The J segment lost 8 bases and the V segment lost 9 bases, leaving 6 bases of the junction unmatched. The CDR3 totals 14 residues. DNA for the CDR3: TGTGCCAGTCGGACTAGCGGGAGGCAGTATGAGCAGTTCTTC. Translated: CASRTSGRQYEQFF.

On this clonotype: An end of the junction differs from the germline gene, which may be a read error. This chain links TRBV18 with TRBJ2-5; 15 nucleotides align to TRBD2. The CDR3 extends over 17 amino acids. Looked up from germline, CDR1 is KGHSH and CDR2 is LQKENI. CDR3 sequence: CASSPAEGLAGGGSAHF. DNA for the CDR3: TGTGCCAGCTCACCAGCTGAGGGACTAGCGGGAGGAGGAAGCGCGCACTTC.

This clonotype has just a few counts. At one boundary the junction diverges from the germline segment, which might be a read error. This chain joins TRBV27 and TRBJ2-7; no clear D gene. The CDR3 has 12 amino acids. CDR1 is MNHEY, CDR2 SMNVEV, per germline (reference sequence). In DNA form, the CDR3 reads TGTGCCAGCGGTTTGGGTTCCTACGAGCAGTACTTC. It is translated as CASGLGSYEQYF.

Of note for this clonotype: A single base separates this from a much larger clone, so it may be a read error. The chain uses TRBV20-1 and TRBJ1-1; D unresolved. The CDR3 loop spans 10 amino acids. Germline V CDR1 and CDR2: DFQATT, SNEGSKA (reference sequence). CDR3 amino acids: CSLTMTEASF. Here the CDR3 DNA reads TGCAGTCTTACGATGACTGAAGCTTCCTTT.

The chain has TRBV5-1 and TRBJ2-3, with TRBD2 matching over 7 bases. The length of the CDR3 is 15 residues. CDR1 is SGHRS and CDR2 is YFSETQ in the germline V gene. V dropped 1 base and J dropped 3; count of bases not matched to a gene: 5. CDR3 residues: CASSLRGLPTDTQYF. CDR3 DNA: TGCGCCAGCAGCTTGCGGGGACTACCTACAGATACGCAGTATTTT.

Remarks on this clonotype: Mismatch with germline at one junction end may stem from a read error. The chain carries TRBV7-2 and TRBJ1-3, with D hard to call. The CDR3 sequence is 17 residues long. Germline V gives CDR1 SGHTA, CDR2 FQGNSA. CDR3 residues: CAGSLWEQSASGNTIYF. The CDR3, as DNA: TGTGCCGGCAGCTTATGGGAACAGTCCGCCTCTGGAAACACCATATATTTT.

The sample holds many counts of this clonotype. J is TRBJ2-1 and V is TRBV6-2 or TRBV6-3; no clear D. The CDR3 is 14 amino acids. Trimming took off 5 bases at V and 9 bases at J, with 17 bases between the two ends. The V gene's germline CDR1 is MNHEY and CDR2 SVGEGT. CDR3 sequence: CASSPPDVWAEQFF. The CDR3 region has the DNA TGTGCCAGCAGTCCCCCAGATGTGTGGGCTGAGCAGTTCTTC.

This clonotype appeared a few times. The chain uses TRBV20-1 and TRBJ1-5; D is unresolved. V lost 3 bases to trimming and J lost 2 bases, with 14 bases between them. CDR1 is DFQATT, CDR2 SNEGSKA, per germline (reference sequence). The CDR3 spans 15 residues. DNA for the CDR3: TGCAGTGCTAGTCGACTTCAAGGTCGCAATCAGCCCCAGCATTTT. Translation gives CSASRLQGRNQPQHF.

This clonotype was detected ten times or more. The chain carries TRBV11-2 and TRBJ1-4, with a possible D match to TRBD1 (6 bases). Trimming removed 4 bases from V and 3 bases from J, with 12 bases in between. The CDR3 contains 15 residues. The V gene's germline CDR1 is SGHAT and CDR2 FQNNGV. As DNA, the CDR3 is TGTGCCAGCAGCTATCGGGGGGCACCTAATGAAAAACTGTTTTTT. Its protein is CASSYRGAPNEKLFF.

This clonotype was picked up a small number of times. The V and J genes are TRBV9 and TRBJ2-2, with a possible D match to TRBD2 (6 bases). CDR3 length equals 15 residues. The V and J ends lost 2 bases and 5 bases respectively, with 13 bases between them. Germline V gives CDR1 SGDLS, CDR2 YYNGEE. In nucleotides, the CDR3 is TGTGCCAGCAGCGTTGGAGGGAGAGGTACCGGGGAGCTGTTTTTT. Residues: CASSVGGRGTGELFF.

At least ten counts were recorded for this clonotype. The V gene is TRBV7-9, the J gene TRBJ1-6; no reliable D call. CDR1 and CDR2 (germline): SEHNR, FQNEAQ (reference sequence). This CDR3 spans 13 amino acids. Trimming cost V 5 bases and J 8 bases, with 10 bases left between them. The CDR3 DNA reads TGTGCCAGCAGCCCATCCGGGGATTCACCCCTCCACTTT. Protein: CASSPSGDSPLHF. The full variable domain, with the rest looked up from reference TRBV7-9 and TRBJ1-6, is DTGVSQNPRHKITKRGQNVTFRCDPISEHNRLYWYRQTLGQGPEFLTYFQNEAQLEKSRLLSDRFSAERPKGSFSTLEIQRTEQGDSAMYLCASSPSGDSPLHFGNGTRLTVT.

Many counts were recorded for this clonotype. V is TRBV12-3 or TRBV12-4 and J is TRBJ1-2, with a possible D match to TRBD1 (5 bases). V lost 2 bases and J lost 7, with 14 bases in between. The CDR3 is made up of 14 amino acids. This CDR3 is CASSLLGVGGGYTF. The CDR3 nucleotides read TGTGCCAGCAGTTTATTGGGGGTCGGCGGTGGCTACACCTTC.

The chain is built from TRBV30 and TRBJ1-1, with TRBD1 as a possible D gene (5 bases). CDR3 size: 14 residues. V was shortened by 2 bases and J by 6 bases, with 16 bases between the two germline ends. Per the germline V gene, CDR1 is GTSNPN and CDR2 is SVGIG (reference sequence). CDR3 sequence: CAWSTTAGWSEAFF. In DNA form, the CDR3 reads TGTGCCTGGAGTACCACTGCAGGGTGGTCTGAAGCTTTCTTT.

This sequence joins TRBV10-3 and TRBJ1-6; possible D gene TRBD1, 5 bases. There are 14 residues in the CDR3. Deletions cut 6 bases from V and 7 bases from J, with 13 bases between. CDR1 is ENHRY, CDR2 SYGVKD, per germline. CDR3 protein: CAIRTMGENSPLHF. The CDR3 coding sequence is TGTGCCATCAGGACAATGGGGGAGAATTCACCCCTCCACTTT.

This clonotype was seen many times. The J gene is TRBJ1-1, the V gene TRBV12-5; D not resolved. CDR1 LGHNT and CDR2 FRNRAP come from the germline V gene. Trimming pared 6 bases from V and 5 bases from J, leaving 13 bases between. The CDR3 runs to 13 residues. The CDR3 is CASGTWTATEAFF. Written as DNA, the CDR3 is TGTGCTAGTGGAACGTGGACTGCGACTGAAGCTTTCTTT.

This clonotype has a count of ten or more. This chain uses TRBV27 with TRBJ2-5; D is unclear. This CDR3 region has 13 residues. Per germline, CDR1 MNHEY and CDR2 SMNVEV (reference sequence). Trimming pared 5 bases from V and 2 bases from J, leaving 9 bases between. Here the CDR3 DNA reads TGTGCCAGCAGTCACGACGGTCAAGAGACCCAGTACTTC. Amino acid sequence: CASSHDGQETQYF.

The genes are TRBV19 and TRBJ2-1, with D perhaps matching TRBD1 (6 bases). The CDR3 extends over 14 amino acids. From germline, CDR1 is LNHDA and CDR2 SQIVND (reference sequence). Trimming stripped 6 bases from V and 9 bases from J, with 18 bases between. CDR3 residues: CASRARGYLCEQFF. The CDR3 bases are TGTGCCAGTAGGGCCAGGGGTTACTTATGTGAGCAGTTCTTC. The full variable domain, in which reference TRBV19 and TRBJ2-1 provide the parts outside the CDR3, is DGGITQSPKYLFRKEGQNVTLSCEQNLNHDAMYWYRQDPGQGLRLIYYSQIVNDFQKGDIAEGYSVSREKKESFPLTVTSAQKNPTAFYLCASRARGYLCEQFFGPGTRLTVL.

The genes are TRBV5-6 and TRBJ2-7; 7 bases map to TRBD1. There are 14 residues in the CDR3. Germline V lookup: CDR1 SGHDT, CDR2 YYEEEE. V shed 3 bases and J 2 bases; nucleotides not matched to a gene: 5. CDR3 bases: TGTGCCAGCAGCTACTCGGACAGGCCCTACGAGCAGTACTTC. This gives the protein CASSYSDRPYEQYF.